This T cell receptor beta chain emerged from a study of blood T cell repertoires in COVID-19. The overall study: The analysed material was cDNA or gDNA that came from T cells, B-cell-depleted T cells, or PBMCs.

The germline V gene encodes CDR1 MNHEY and CDR2 SMNVEV (reference sequence). This CDR3 is 15 amino acids long. V was cut by 8 bases and J by 0 bases, with 15 bases left in between. Profiled with immunoSEQ multiplex PCR; TCRdb holds only in-frame clones, not every one. The sample records about 300,000 clones, roughly 90% being singletons. The study assigned cohorts using participant-reported clinical history. The V call is TRBV27, the J call TRBJ2-3; TRBD2 is a possible D gene (6 bases). This clonotype was obtained from a woman in her twenties or thirties who had recovered from COVID-19. Sequencing input: PBMCs or T cells enriched from blood (not recorded which). The CDR3 region is CASASRRGSTDTQYF. CDR3 bases: TGTGCCAGCGCCTCCCGGCGGGGCAGCACAGATACGCAGTATTTT.